This entry is about one T cell receptor (beta chain). What it recognizes is unknown. This sample is part of a study of cytomegalovirus exposure and HLA in healthy donors. Study conclusions and caveats: Common viral pathogens were later found to be apparently linked to several of the most significant clusters. In a later analysis, CMV-associated beta chains were mostly HLA-associated, it appeared. Differences between HLA loci emerged in a later analysis of TCR association rates, with DRB1 most and HLA-C fewest.

This CDR3 is 14 amino acids long. The J segment lost 5 bases and the V segment lost 2 bases, leaving 3 bases of the junction unmatched. Germline V gives CDR1 SGHRS, CDR2 YFSETQ. Both 60 Vbeta primers and 13 Jbeta primers went into the PCR. Repertoires were generated with immunoSEQ multiplex PCR, while TCRdb's copy carries only in-frame clones and drops some. The table shows about 170,000 clones, with approximately 70% occurring only once. Sequences were obtained from PBMCs. This chain uses TRBV5-1 with TRBJ2-5; 10 positions match TRBD1. The TCR was taken from a woman under 30 in good health and CMV-seropositive. The chain's CDR3 is CASSFWDRGETQYF. DNA of the CDR3: TGCGCCAGCAGCTTCTGGGACAGGGGTGAGACCCAGTACTTC.